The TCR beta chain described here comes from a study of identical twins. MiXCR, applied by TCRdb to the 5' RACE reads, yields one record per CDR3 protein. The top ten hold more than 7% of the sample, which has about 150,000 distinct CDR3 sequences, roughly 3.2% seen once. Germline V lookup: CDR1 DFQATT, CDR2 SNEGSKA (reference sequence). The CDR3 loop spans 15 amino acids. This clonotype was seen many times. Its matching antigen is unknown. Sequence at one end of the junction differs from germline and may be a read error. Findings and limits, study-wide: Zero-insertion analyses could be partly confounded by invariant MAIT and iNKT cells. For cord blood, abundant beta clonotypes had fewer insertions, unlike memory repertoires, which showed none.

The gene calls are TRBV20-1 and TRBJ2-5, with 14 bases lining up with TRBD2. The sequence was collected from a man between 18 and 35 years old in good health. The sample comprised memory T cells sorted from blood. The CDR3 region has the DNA TGCAGTGCTAGAGGGGAGGGACTAGCGGGAGTTATTCCCTCCTTC. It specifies CSARGEGLAGVIPSF.